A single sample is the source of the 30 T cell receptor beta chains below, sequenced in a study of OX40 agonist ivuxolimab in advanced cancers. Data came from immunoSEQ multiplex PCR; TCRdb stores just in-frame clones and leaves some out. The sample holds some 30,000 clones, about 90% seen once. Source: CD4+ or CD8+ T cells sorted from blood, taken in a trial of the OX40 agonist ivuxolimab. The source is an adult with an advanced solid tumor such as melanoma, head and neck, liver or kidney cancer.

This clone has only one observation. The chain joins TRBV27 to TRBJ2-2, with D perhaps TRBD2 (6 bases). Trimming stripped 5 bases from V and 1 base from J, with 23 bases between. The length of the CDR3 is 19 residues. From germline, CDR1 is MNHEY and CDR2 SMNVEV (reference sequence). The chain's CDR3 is CASSLRPGAGFVNTGELFF. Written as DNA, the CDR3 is TGTGCCAGCAGTCTCCGCCCAGGAGCGGGCTTTGTGAACACCGGGGAGCTGTTTTTT.

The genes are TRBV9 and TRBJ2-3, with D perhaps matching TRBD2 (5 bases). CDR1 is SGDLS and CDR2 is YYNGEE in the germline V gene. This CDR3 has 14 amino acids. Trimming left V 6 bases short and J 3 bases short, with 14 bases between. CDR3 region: CASTDEGVTDTQYF. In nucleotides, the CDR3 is TGTGCCAGCACCGATGAGGGAGTTACAGATACGCAGTATTTT. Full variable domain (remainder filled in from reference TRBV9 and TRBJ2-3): DSGVTQTPKHLITATGQRVTLRCSPRSGDLSVYWYQQSLDQGLQFLIQYYNGEERAKGNILERFSAQQFPDLHSELNLSSLELGDSALYFCASTDEGVTDTQYFGPGTRLTVL.

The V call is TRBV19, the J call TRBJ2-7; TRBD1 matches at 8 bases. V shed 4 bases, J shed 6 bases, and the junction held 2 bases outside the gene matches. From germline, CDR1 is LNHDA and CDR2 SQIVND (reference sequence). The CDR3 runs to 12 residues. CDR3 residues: CASSTGGSEQYF. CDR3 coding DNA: TGTGCCAGTAGTACAGGGGGCTCCGAGCAGTACTTC.

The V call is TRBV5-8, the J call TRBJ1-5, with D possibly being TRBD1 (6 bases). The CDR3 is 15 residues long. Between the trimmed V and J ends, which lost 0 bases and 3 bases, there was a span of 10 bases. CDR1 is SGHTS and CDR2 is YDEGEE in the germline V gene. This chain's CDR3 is CASSLGTAPNQPQHF. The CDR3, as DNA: TGTGCCAGCAGCTTGGGGACAGCTCCCAATCAGCCCCAGCATTTT.

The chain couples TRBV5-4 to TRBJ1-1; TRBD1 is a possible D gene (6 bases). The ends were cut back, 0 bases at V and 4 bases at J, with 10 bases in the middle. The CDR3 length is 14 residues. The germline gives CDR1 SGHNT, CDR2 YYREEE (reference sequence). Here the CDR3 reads CASSLAWGPTEAFF. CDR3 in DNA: TGTGCCAGCAGCTTGGCTTGGGGGCCCACTGAAGCTTTCTTT.

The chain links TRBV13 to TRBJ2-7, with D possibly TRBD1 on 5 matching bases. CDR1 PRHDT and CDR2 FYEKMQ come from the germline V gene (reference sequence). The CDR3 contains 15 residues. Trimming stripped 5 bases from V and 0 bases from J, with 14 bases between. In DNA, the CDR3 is TGTGCCAGCAGCCGTGGACACCTCAGCTCCTACGAGCAGTACTTC. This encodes CASSRGHLSSYEQYF.

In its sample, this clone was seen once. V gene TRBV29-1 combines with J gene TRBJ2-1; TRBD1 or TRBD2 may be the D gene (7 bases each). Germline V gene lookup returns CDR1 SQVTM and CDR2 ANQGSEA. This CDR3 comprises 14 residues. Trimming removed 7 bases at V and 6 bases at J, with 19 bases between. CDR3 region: CSGAGGVFSNEQFF. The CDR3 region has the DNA TGCAGCGGTGCAGGGGGGGTATTCTCCAATGAGCAGTTCTTC.

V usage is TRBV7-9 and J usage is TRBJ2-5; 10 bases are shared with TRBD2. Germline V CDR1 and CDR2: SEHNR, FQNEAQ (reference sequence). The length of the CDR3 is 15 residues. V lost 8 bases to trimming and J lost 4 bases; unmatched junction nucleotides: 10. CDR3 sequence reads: CASEESGRGRETQYF. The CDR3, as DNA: TGTGCCAGCGAAGAAAGCGGGAGGGGCCGAGAGACCCAGTACTTC.

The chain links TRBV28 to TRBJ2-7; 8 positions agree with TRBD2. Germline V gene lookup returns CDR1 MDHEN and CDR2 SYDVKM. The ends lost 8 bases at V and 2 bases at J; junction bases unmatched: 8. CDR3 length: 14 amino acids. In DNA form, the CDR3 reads TGTGCCAGCTTTCGGGAGGGGATCACCTACGAGCAGTACTTC. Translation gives CASFREGITYEQYF.

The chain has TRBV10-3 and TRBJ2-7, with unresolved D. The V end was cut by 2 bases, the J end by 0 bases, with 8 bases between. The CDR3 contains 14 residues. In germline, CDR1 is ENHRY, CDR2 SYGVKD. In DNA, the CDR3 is TGTGCCATCAGTGAGGAGTCAGTCTCCTACGAGCAGTACTTC. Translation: CAISEESVSYEQYF.

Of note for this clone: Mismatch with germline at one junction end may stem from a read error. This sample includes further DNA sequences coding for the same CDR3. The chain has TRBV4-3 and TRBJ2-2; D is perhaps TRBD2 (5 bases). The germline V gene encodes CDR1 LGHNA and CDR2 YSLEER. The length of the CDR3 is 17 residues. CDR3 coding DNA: TGCGCTAGCAGCCAAGAGGCTAGCCTTACGAACACCGGGGAGCTGTTTTTT. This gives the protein CASSQEASLTNTGELFF.

The CDR3 DNA follows: TGTGCCACCAGCAGAGACTGGGGGGTCTACTACGAGCAGTACTTC. Amino acids: CATSRDWGVYYEQYF. The chain employs TRBV15 and TRBJ2-7; perhaps TRBD2 as D (6 bases). The germline CDR1 and CDR2 sequences are LNHNV and YYDKDF (reference sequence). V lost 0 bases and J 3 bases, leaving 12 bases between the germline ends. The CDR3 runs to 15 residues. Looking up the rest from reference TRBV15 and TRBJ2-7 gives the full variable domain: DAMVIQNPRYQVTQFGKPVTLSCSQTLNHNVMYWYQQKSSQAPKLLFHYYDKDFNNEADTPDNFQSRRPNTSFCFLDIRSPGLGDTAMYLCATSRDWGVYYEQYFGPGTRLTVT.

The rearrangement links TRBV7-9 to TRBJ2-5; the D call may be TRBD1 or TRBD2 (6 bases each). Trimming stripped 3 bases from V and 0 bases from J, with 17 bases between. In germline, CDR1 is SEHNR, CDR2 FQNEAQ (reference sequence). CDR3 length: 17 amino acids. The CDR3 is CASSFRGGGKYQETQYF. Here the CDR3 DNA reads TGTGCCAGCAGCTTTCGTGGAGGGGGAAAGTACCAAGAGACCCAGTACTTC.

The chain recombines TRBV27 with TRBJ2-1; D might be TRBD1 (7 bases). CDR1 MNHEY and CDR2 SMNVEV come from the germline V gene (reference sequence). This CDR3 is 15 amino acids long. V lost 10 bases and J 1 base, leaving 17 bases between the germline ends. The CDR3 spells CATSRGVASYNEQFF. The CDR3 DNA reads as TGTGCCACCTCCAGGGGGGTAGCTTCCTACAATGAGCAGTTCTTC.

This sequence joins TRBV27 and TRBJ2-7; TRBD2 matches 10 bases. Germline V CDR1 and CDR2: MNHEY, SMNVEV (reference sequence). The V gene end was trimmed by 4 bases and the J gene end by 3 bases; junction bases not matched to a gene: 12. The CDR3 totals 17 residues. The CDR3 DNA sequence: TGTGCCAGCAGTTCGACGGTCCCTAGCGGGAGAGTCTACGAGCAGTACTTC. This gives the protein CASSSTVPSGRVYEQYF.

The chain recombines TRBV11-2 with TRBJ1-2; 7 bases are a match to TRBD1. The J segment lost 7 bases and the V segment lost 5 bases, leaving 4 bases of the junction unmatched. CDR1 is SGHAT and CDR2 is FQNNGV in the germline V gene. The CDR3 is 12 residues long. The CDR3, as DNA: TGTGCCAGCAGCAGCGGGACAGTTGGCTACACCTTC. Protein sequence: CASSSGTVGYTF.

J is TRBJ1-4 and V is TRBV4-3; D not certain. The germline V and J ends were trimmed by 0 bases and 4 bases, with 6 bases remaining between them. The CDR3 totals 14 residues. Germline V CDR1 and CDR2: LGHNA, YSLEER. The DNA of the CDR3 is TGCGCCAGCAGCCAAGACAGGATTAATGAAAAACTGTTTTTT. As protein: CASSQDRINEKLFF.

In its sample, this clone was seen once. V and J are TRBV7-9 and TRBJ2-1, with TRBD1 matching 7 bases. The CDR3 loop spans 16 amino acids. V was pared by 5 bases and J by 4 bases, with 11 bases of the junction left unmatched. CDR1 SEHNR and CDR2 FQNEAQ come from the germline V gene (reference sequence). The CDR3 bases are TGTGCCAGCAGCCCTACCGGGACAGAGAAATACAATGAGCAGTTCTTC. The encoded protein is CASSPTGTEKYNEQFF.

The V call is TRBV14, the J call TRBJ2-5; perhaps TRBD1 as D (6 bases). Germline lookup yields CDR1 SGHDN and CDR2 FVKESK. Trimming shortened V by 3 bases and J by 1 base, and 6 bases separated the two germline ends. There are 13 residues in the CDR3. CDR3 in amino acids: CASSHRGQETQYF. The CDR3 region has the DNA TGTGCCAGCAGCCACAGGGGCCAAGAGACCCAGTACTTC.

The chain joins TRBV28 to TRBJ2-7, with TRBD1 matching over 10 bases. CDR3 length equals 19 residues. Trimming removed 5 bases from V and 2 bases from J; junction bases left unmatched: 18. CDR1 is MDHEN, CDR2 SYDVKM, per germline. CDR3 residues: CASSRYGTGASPVPYEQYF. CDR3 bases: TGTGCCAGCAGTAGGTACGGGACAGGGGCCTCCCCTGTTCCCTACGAGCAGTACTTC.

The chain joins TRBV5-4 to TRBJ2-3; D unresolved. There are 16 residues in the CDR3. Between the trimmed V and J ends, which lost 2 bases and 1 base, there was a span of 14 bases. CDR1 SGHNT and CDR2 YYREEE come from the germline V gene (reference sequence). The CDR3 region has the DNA TGTGCCAGCAGCTTCCACACACTCCGCCGCACAGATACGCAGTATTTT. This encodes CASSFHTLRRTDTQYF.

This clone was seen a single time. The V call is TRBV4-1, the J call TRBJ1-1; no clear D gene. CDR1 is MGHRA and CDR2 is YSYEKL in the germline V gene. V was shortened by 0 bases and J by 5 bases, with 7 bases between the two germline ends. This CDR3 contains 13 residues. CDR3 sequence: CASSQDQRTEAFF. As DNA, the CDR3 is TGCGCCAGCAGCCAAGATCAACGGACTGAAGCTTTCTTT.

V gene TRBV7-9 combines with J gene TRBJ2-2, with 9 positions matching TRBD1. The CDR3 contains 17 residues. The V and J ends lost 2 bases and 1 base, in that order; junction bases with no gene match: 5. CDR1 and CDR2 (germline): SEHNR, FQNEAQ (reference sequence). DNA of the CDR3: TGTGCCAGCAGCTTAAGGCGGGACAGGGAGAACACCGGGGAGCTGTTTTTT. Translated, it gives CASSLRRDRENTGELFF.

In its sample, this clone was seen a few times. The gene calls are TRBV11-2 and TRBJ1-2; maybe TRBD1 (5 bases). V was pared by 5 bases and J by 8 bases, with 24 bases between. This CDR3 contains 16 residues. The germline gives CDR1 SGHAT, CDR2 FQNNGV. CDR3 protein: CASSPRPGRGSEGYTF. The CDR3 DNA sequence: TGTGCCAGCAGCCCACGCCCGGGACGGGGGAGTGAAGGCTACACCTTC.

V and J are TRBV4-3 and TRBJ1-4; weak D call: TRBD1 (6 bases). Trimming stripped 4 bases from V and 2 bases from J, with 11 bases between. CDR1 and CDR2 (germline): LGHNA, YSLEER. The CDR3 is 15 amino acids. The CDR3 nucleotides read TGCGCCAGCAGCCGACTGACAGGCACTAATGAAAAACTGTTTTTT. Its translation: CASSRLTGTNEKLFF.

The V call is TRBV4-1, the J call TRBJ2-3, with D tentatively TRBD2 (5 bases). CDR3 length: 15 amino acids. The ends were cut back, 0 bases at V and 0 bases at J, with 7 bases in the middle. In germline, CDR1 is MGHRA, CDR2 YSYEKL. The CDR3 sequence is CASSQDPGSTDTQYF. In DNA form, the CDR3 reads TGCGCCAGCAGCCAAGATCCGGGAAGCACAGATACGCAGTATTTT.

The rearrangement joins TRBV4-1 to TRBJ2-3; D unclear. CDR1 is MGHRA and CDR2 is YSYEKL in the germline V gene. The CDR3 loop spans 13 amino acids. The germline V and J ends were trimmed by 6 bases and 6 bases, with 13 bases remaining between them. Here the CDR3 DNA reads TGCGCCAGCAGGCCCAAGGGCCGGGATACGCAGTATTTT. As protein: CASRPKGRDTQYF.

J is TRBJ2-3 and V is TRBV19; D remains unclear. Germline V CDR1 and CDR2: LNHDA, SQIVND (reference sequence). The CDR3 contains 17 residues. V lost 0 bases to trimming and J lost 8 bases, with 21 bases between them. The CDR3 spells CASSIDRDLEFGATQYF. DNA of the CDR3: TGTGCCAGTAGTATAGATCGAGACCTTGAGTTCGGCGCTACGCAGTATTTT.

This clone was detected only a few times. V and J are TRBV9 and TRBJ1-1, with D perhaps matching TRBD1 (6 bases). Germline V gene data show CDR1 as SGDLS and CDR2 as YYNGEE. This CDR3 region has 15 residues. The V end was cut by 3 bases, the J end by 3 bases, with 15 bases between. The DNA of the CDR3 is TGTGCCAGCAGCGCAACAGGGAGCGAAGACACTGAAGCTTTCTTT. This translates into CASSATGSEDTEAFF.

The CDR3, as DNA: TGTGCCACCCGGTTGTTACGGGGTGCCCCTGAGCAGTTCTTC. It codes for CATRLLRGAPEQFF. V gene TRBV15 combines with J gene TRBJ2-1, with D possibly being TRBD2 (5 bases). Per the germline V gene, CDR1 is LNHNV and CDR2 is YYDKDF (reference sequence). There are 14 residues in the CDR3. V lost 8 bases to trimming and J lost 9 bases, with 20 bases between them. Looking up the rest from reference TRBV15 and TRBJ2-1 gives the full variable domain: DAMVIQNPRYQVTQFGKPVTLSCSQTLNHNVMYWYQQKSSQAPKLLFHYYDKDFNNEADTPDNFQSRRPNTSFCFLDIRSPGLGDTAMYLCATRLLRGAPEQFFGPGTRLTVL.